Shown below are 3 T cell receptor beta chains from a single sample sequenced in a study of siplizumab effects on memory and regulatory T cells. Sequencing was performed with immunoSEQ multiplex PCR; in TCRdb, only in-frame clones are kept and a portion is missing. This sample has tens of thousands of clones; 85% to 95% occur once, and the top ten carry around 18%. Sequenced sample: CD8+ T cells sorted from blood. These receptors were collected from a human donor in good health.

The CDR3 reads CASSDPPPGIHREQYF. The CDR3 DNA reads TGTGCCAGCAGTGACCCCCCCCCAGGGATCCACCGCGAGCAGTACTTC. The genes are TRBV6-1 and TRBJ2-7; D is perhaps TRBD1 (5 bases). Germline V gene data show CDR1 as MNHNS and CDR2 as SASEGT. Trimming pared 3 bases from V and 6 bases from J, leaving 21 bases between. The CDR3 is made up of 16 amino acids.

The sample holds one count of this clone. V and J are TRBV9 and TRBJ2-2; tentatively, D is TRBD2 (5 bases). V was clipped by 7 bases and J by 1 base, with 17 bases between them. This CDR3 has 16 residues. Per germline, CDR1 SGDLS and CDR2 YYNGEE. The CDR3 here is CASSNPGSENTGELFF. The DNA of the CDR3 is TGTGCCAGCTCTAACCCGGGGAGCGAGAACACCGGGGAGCTGTTTTTT.

This CDR3 reads CSAILWIGGAFF. The CDR3 DNA reads TGCAGCGCCATACTGTGGATAGGAGGGGCTTTCTTT. This chain joins TRBV29-1 and TRBJ1-1, with D uncertain. The V end was cut by 7 bases, the J end by 11 bases, with 20 bases between. Germline values: CDR1 SQVTM, CDR2 ANQGSEA. The CDR3 runs to 12 residues. Full variable domain (rest looked up from reference TRBV29-1 and TRBJ1-1): SAVISQKPSRDICQRGTSLTIQCQVDSQVTMMFWYRQQPGQSLTLIATANQGSEATYESGFVIDKFPISRPNLTFSTLTVSNMSPEDSSIYLCSAILWIGGAFFGQGTRLTVV.